This TCR beta chain was identified during a study of regulatory T cells in long-lasting Graves disease. Whole-study context: The study enrolled newly diagnosed Graves' patients on antithyroid drugs under 3 months.

General observations from the study: The persistent group shared roughly 2,700 public clonotypes, more than the approximately 970 shared by new patients. Those with persistent Graves' had less TCR diversity than newly diagnosed patients.

The sample holds many counts of this clonotype. Its antigen remains unidentified. Library construction for TCR beta used iRepertoire HTBI primers and Arm-PCR of CDR3 regions. TCRdb fed the multiplex PCR reads into MiXCR, producing one record per CDR3 protein. Here the sample spans about 380,000 distinct CDR3 sequences, 15% being singletons. As to time point: newly diagnosed GD, antithyroid drugs for less than 3 months. Extracted RNA from PBMCs served as the source of the TCR library. The input for sequencing was peripheral blood mononuclear cells (PBMCs), taken at new diagnosis, from a patient treated with antithyroid drugs. The receptor's source is a female donor with Graves disease.

The DNA for the CDR3 is TGTGCCAGCAGCCAAGATCGTACGGCTTGGGACACTGAAGCTTTCTTT. Translation gives CASSQDRTAWDTEAFF. This rearrangement joins TRBV3-1 to TRBJ1-1; D gene uncertain. The germline CDR1 and CDR2 sequences are LGHDT and YNNKEL (reference sequence). The germline V and J ends were trimmed by 0 bases and 3 bases, with 14 bases remaining between them. The CDR3 covers 16 residues.